The following is a T cell receptor beta chain sequence with its context. Its antigen remains undetermined. Per-nucleotide qualities are absent, and no much larger clonotype sits a single base away. Preparation of the library involved the immunoSEQ multiplex PCR assay. TCRdb stores this immuneACCESS table with in-frame sequences only. Part of the clones is absent; in the studies checked, under half of the shortfall reflects unresolved V genes, and no reason is known for the rest. The table for this sample lists 70,000 to 95,000 clones; 85% to 95% of them were counted only once. Approximately 4.7% of the sample belongs to the ten largest clones. The data originate from a study of T cell changes during pregnancy in multiple sclerosis (dated by TCRdb to about 2019). Broadly, across the study: The study looked at changes in the T cell repertoire across pregnancy in women with multiple sclerosis.

The germline V gene (reference sequence) sets CDR1 to SEHNR and CDR2 to FQNEAQ. V loses 5 bases, J loses 2 bases, and the germline ends lie 16 bases apart. The CDR3, from cysteine to phenylalanine, totals 16 residues. Just CDR3 DNA is preserved here, 48 bases in frame from base 1. Sequencing was performed on peripheral blood, taken in the first trimester of pregnancy. The chain is made from TRBV7-9 and TRBJ2-1; TRBD1 is perhaps the D gene, given 7 matching bases. The clonotype comes from a female donor with multiple sclerosis, enrolled in a pregnancy study. CDR3 sequence: CASSPQTGRTYNEQFF. The bases read TGTGCCAGCAGCCCCCAGACAGGGAGGACCTACAATGAGCAGTTCTTC.